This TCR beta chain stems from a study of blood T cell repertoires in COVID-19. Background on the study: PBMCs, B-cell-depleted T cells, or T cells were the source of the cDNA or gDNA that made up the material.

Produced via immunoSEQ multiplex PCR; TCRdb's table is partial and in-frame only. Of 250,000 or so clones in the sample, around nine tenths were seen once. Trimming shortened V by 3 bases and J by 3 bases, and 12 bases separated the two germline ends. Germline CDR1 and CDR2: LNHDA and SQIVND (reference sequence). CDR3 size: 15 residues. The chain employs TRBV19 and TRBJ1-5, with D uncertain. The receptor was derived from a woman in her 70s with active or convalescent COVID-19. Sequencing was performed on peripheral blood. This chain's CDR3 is CASSIEGLANQPQHF. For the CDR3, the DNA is TGTGCCAGTAGTATCGAGGGTTTGGCCAATCAGCCCCAGCATTTT.